This T cell receptor beta chain comes out of a study of monozygotic twins with cystic fibrosis (dated by TCRdb to the early 2020s). Concerning the study at large: Barcoded libraries were made from three micrograms of fragmented DNA using roughly 16 PCR cycles. Twins were ranked among around 1,000 cohort participants for weight-for-height and FEVPerc (FEV1 disease centile) at the day of blood sampling. The cohort included ten female and six male twin pairs, mostly children and adolescents, aged roughly 2.0 to 36.4 years with a median of about 8.2 years. Data for three of the twin pairs had previously been reported in another context. TCR beta repertoires were compared within and between 16 monozygotic twin pairs with cystic fibrosis so that genetic influence on V and J gene usage could be assessed.

The twin pairs came from the European Cystic Fibrosis Twin and Sibling Study Cohort, which recruited patients from 150 or so CF clinics across 14 European countries. Zygosity and CFTR genotype were confirmed in-house, and zygosity was tested by multiplex PCR of nine short tandem repeat loci. Each twin gave a peripheral blood sample, and clinical parameters were documented on that same day of blood sampling. Genomic DNA was isolated from peripheral blood cells with phenol/chloroform and kept in TE buffer at 4 degrees C. TCR beta CDR3 regions were amplified by multiplex PCR with the immunoSEQ immune profiling system according to the manufacturer's instructions. Sequencing was performed on an Illumina NextSeq system. The paper's data handling went like this. Sequence data were processed on the immunoSEQ Analyzer platform, and clonality was calculated as the square root of Simpson's index of productive rearrangements. Similarity in V and J usage was quantified by Jensen-Shannon distance, and CDR3 generation probabilities were calculated with OLGA. Shared CDR3 sequences were searched in the immuneACCESS database (August 2020) and in VDJdb (December 2020). This immuneACCESS table, as held by TCRdb, lists in-frame sequences with V and J called but not all clones. Of the missing ones, under half trace to an unresolved V gene in checked studies; the others have no known cause. From that table come the V and J calls and clone size; the DNA was used to work out D and trimming. This sample gives 30,000 to 40,000 clones in total; 85% to 95% of them show up just once. The ten largest account for roughly 0.2% of the sample.

Results and caveats for the whole study, not just this receptor: Monozygotic CF twin pairs shared significantly more nucleotide-identical clonotypes within each pair than unrelated CF individuals shared with one another (P = 0.000026, Mann-Whitney). Simpson clonality was generally low (median about 0.009), suggesting a naive-dominated repertoire, with higher clonality in the most severely affected patients. Only a small cohort was studied, and no association of shared CDR3 numbers with age, concordance or disease severity was found. The greatest similarity to the co-twin was observed for V gene usage in 13 of 16 pairs and for J usage in 8 of 16 pairs, which suggested genetic constraints.

Turning to this clone: There is no known antigen for this receptor. No base qualities exist here, and no much larger clone lies one base off it.

CDR1 and CDR2 (SNHLY, FYNNEI) derive from the germline V gene. Measured from the cysteine to the phenylalanine, the CDR3 is 16 residues long. The sequence is cut down to CDR3 DNA, 48 bases in frame from base 1. V gives up 2 bases and J gives up 0 bases, and the segment between their germline ends measures 8 bases. The rearrangement joined TRBV2 to TRBJ2-6; the D gene lacks a confident call. The sequencing input was blood. This TCR was sampled from a boy younger than 10 with cystic fibrosis. CDR3 region: CASSEYRSSGANVLTF. The bases are TGTGCCAGCAGTGAATATCGCAGCTCTGGGGCCAACGTCCTGACTTTC. The full variable domain, completed from the reference TRBV2 and TRBJ2-6 proteins outside the CDR3, reads EPEVTQTPSHQVTQMGQEVILRCVPISNHLYFYWYRQILGQKVEFLVSFYNNEISEKSEIFDDQFSVERPDGSNFTLKIRSTKLEDSAMYFCASSEYRSSGANVLTFGAGSRLTVL.